One sample yielded the 5 T cell receptor beta chains listed below, sequenced in a study of T cell responses to AZD1222 COVID-19 vaccine. Measured with immunoSEQ multiplex PCR; TCRdb has only the in-frame clones, and not every one. This sample has around 130,000 clones, with roughly 88% found just once. Sequenced here: peripheral blood, sampled on day 0 of AZD1222 vaccination. The receptors were sampled from an adult in good health.

V and J are TRBV25-1 and TRBJ1-2, with a possible D match to TRBD1 (5 bases). Germline lookup yields CDR1 MGHDK and CDR2 SYGVNS. This CDR3 comprises 14 residues. V shed 2 bases and J shed 2 bases, with 9 bases lying between them. The CDR3 protein is CASSEPGANYGYTF. The DNA of the CDR3 is TGTGCCAGCAGTGAACCCGGGGCCAACTATGGCTACACCTTC.

A few counts support this clone. The CDR3 coding sequence is TGTGCCAGCAGTTACCACCGGGACAGGGGAGGCGAGACCCAGTACTTC. The encoded protein is CASSYHRDRGGETQYF. This rearrangement joins TRBV6-5 to TRBJ2-5, with 10 bases fitting TRBD1. Looked up from germline, CDR1 is MNHEY and CDR2 is SVGAGI. This CDR3 comprises 16 residues. Trimming cost V 2 bases and J 5 bases; bases outside gene matches: 8.

CDR3 amino acids: CASSKALGISGPVSSYEQYF. Written as DNA, the CDR3 is TGTGCCAGCAGCAAAGCGCTAGGAATTAGCGGACCCGTTAGCTCCTACGAGCAGTACTTC. V usage is TRBV21-1 and J usage is TRBJ2-7; the tabulated D call, TRBD2, remains unverified against the DNA. TRBV21-1 is flagged as a pseudogene. This CDR3 comprises 20 residues.

The chain carries TRBV28 and TRBJ1-4; 9 bases are shared with TRBD1. The V and J ends lost 3 bases and 7 bases, in that order; junction bases with no gene match: 6. The germline gives CDR1 MDHEN, CDR2 SYDVKM. This CDR3 comprises 15 residues. CDR3 loop: CASSFQTGGFEKLFF. In nucleotides, the CDR3 is TGTGCCAGCAGTTTTCAGACAGGGGGTTTTGAAAAACTGTTTTTT.

The chain links TRBV12-3 or TRBV12-4 to TRBJ1-2; TRBD1 might be the D (5 bases). V gave up 5 bases and J gave up 8 bases, with 15 bases separating them. The CDR3 extends over 13 amino acids. The CDR3 bases are TGTGCCAGCAGTGCCGGGACTCCGGGGGGCTACACCTTC. Its translation is CASSAGTPGGYTF.